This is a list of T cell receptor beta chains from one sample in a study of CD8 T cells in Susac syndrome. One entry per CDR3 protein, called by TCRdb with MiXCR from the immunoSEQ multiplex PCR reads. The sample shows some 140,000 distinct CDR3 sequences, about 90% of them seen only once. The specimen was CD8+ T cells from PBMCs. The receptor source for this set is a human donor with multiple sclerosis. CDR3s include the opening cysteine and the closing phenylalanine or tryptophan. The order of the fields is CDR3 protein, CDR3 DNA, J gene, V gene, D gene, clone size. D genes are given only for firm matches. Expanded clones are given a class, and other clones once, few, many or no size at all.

cdr3_aa: CASSRVRPGGEQYF; cdr3_nt: TGTGCCAGCTCCCGGGTAAGGCCCGGGGGGGAGCAGTACTTC; j_call: TRBJ2-7; v_call: TRBV28; d_call: TRBD2; clone_size: -
cdr3_aa: CATSDTGVEQFF; cdr3_nt: TGTGCCACCAGTGACACAGGGGTTGAGCAGTTCTTC; j_call: TRBJ2-1; v_call: TRBV24-1; d_call: TRBD1; clone_size: -
cdr3_aa: CATSRPGLQSITDTQYF; cdr3_nt: TGTGCCACCAGCAGGCCGGGTCTCCAATCCATCACAGATACGCAGTATTTT; j_call: TRBJ2-3; v_call: TRBV15; d_call: -; clone_size: -
cdr3_aa: CASSSPDSSAKNIQYF; cdr3_nt: TGTGCCAGCAGCTCCCCGGACAGTTCCGCCAAAAACATTCAGTACTTC; j_call: TRBJ2-4; v_call: TRBV7-2; d_call: -; clone_size: -
cdr3_aa: CASSYEVSNQPQHF; cdr3_nt: TGCGCCAGCAGCTACGAGGTGAGCAATCAGCCCCAGCATTTT; j_call: TRBJ1-5; v_call: TRBV4-3; d_call: -; clone_size: -
cdr3_aa: CASSVGGVAWSEGYTF; cdr3_nt: TGTGCCAGCAGCGTAGGAGGGGTGGCTTGGTCGGAAGGCTACACCTTC; j_call: TRBJ1-2; v_call: TRBV9; d_call: -; clone_size: once
cdr3_aa: CATHGESYEQYF; cdr3_nt: TGTGCCACCCACGGGGAGTCCTACGAGCAGTACTTC; j_call: TRBJ2-7; v_call: TRBV18; d_call: -; clone_size: -
cdr3_aa: CASSEADGYTF; cdr3_nt: TGTGCCAGCAGTGAGGCTGATGGCTACACCTTC; j_call: TRBJ1-2; v_call: TRBV25-1; d_call: -; clone_size: -
cdr3_aa: CASSLGEDNTEAFF; cdr3_nt: TGTGCCAGCAGTTTAGGTGAGGATAACACTGAAGCTTTCTTT; j_call: TRBJ1-1; v_call: TRBV12-3/TRBV12-4; d_call: -; clone_size: -
cdr3_aa: CASSLGQGENTEAFF; cdr3_nt: TGTGCCAGCAGCTTAGGCCAGGGGGAGAACACTGAAGCTTTCTTT; j_call: TRBJ1-1; v_call: TRBV7-6; d_call: TRBD1; clone_size: -
cdr3_aa: CAWSRLAGGPIGTQYF; cdr3_nt: TGTGCCTGGAGTAGGCTAGCGGGAGGGCCTATCGGGACCCAGTACTTC; j_call: TRBJ2-5; v_call: TRBV30; d_call: TRBD2; clone_size: once
cdr3_aa: CSVAAGDYEQYF; cdr3_nt: TGCAGCGTTGCCGCAGGGGACTACGAGCAGTACTTC; j_call: TRBJ2-7; v_call: TRBV29-1; d_call: -; clone_size: -
cdr3_aa: CASSGRGGGEQYF; cdr3_nt: TGTGCCAGCAGTGGCCGGGGAGGAGGGGAGCAGTACTTC; j_call: TRBJ2-7; v_call: TRBV7-9; d_call: -; clone_size: -
cdr3_aa: CASSGDTGELFF; cdr3_nt: TGTGCCAGCAGTGGCGACACCGGGGAGCTGTTTTTT; j_call: TRBJ2-2; v_call: TRBV27; d_call: -; clone_size: -
cdr3_aa: CASSPPTGHSYEQYF; cdr3_nt: TGTGCCAGCTCACCTCCCACCGGGCACTCCTACGAGCAGTACTTC; j_call: TRBJ2-7; v_call: TRBV18; d_call: -; clone_size: -
cdr3_aa: CATSTLQDNYGYTF; cdr3_nt: TGTGCCACCAGCACCCTACAGGATAACTATGGCTACACCTTC; j_call: TRBJ1-2; v_call: TRBV15; d_call: -; clone_size: once
cdr3_aa: CASRPDGNYGYTF; cdr3_nt: TGTGCCAGCAGACCTGACGGGAACTATGGCTACACCTTC; j_call: TRBJ1-2; v_call: TRBV7-9; d_call: -; clone_size: -
cdr3_aa: CASSLVVYEQFF; cdr3_nt: TGCGCCAGCAGCTTGGTAGTTTATGAGCAGTTCTTC; j_call: TRBJ2-1; v_call: TRBV5-1; d_call: -; clone_size: -
cdr3_aa: CASSTDRVDPEAFF; cdr3_nt: TGTGCCAGCAGTACGGACAGGGTGGACCCTGAAGCTTTCTTT; j_call: TRBJ1-1; v_call: TRBV28; d_call: TRBD1; clone_size: -
cdr3_aa: CASTYLGDTQYF; cdr3_nt: TGTGCCAGCACTTACTTAGGGGATACGCAGTATTTT; j_call: TRBJ2-3; v_call: TRBV13; d_call: -; clone_size: -
cdr3_aa: CASSLLSRDRDTQYF; cdr3_nt: TGTGCCAGCAGCTTATTATCCAGGGATAGAGATACGCAGTATTTT; j_call: TRBJ2-3; v_call: TRBV7-9; d_call: -; clone_size: -
cdr3_aa: CASSLIAGTGRPYEQYF; cdr3_nt: TGTGCCAGCAGTTTAATAGCGGGGACGGGACGCCCCTACGAGCAGTACTTC; j_call: TRBJ2-7; v_call: TRBV12-3/TRBV12-4; d_call: TRBD2; clone_size: -
cdr3_aa: CASSYSVAGGFNEQFF; cdr3_nt: TGCGCCAGCAGCTACAGTGTGGCAGGGGGCTTTAATGAGCAGTTCTTC; j_call: TRBJ2-1; v_call: TRBV4-3; d_call: TRBD1; clone_size: -
cdr3_aa: CASSLMVLNSYEQYF; cdr3_nt: TGTGCCAGCAGCTTAATGGTCCTTAACTCCTACGAGCAGTACTTC; j_call: TRBJ2-7; v_call: TRBV13; d_call: -; clone_size: -
cdr3_aa: CSVMSGDTGELFF; cdr3_nt: TGCAGCGTGATGTCCGGGGACACCGGGGAGCTGTTTTTT; j_call: TRBJ2-2; v_call: TRBV29-1; d_call: -; clone_size: -
cdr3_aa: CASPKPTAGELFF; cdr3_nt: TGTGCCAGCCCCAAACCCACAGCCGGGGAGCTGTTTTTT; j_call: TRBJ2-2; v_call: TRBV28; d_call: -; clone_size: -